The clone carrying this T cell receptor (beta chain) was counted many times. The sample is drawn from a study of T-cell reconstitution after alpha-beta-depleted transplantation in children. The trim removed 5 bases at V and 7 bases at J, leaving 7 bases unmatched. The CDR3 runs to 15 residues. The germline V gene has CDR1 MGHDK and CDR2 SYGVNS. Using unique molecular identifiers, the investigators prepared the TCRbeta library. TCRdb re-called the PCR reads through MiXCR, storing one row per CDR3 protein. The repertoire consists of fewer than 350,000 distinct CDR3 sequences, with about a tenth occurring once and the leading ten covering less than 9%.

The genes are TRBV25-1 and TRBJ2-1, with 11 bases matching TRBD2. Material: PBMCs, obtained before TCRalphabeta/CD19-depleted stem cell transplant. This TCR came from a boy less than two years old with acute myeloid leukemia, due to receive a stem cell transplant. The DNA for the CDR3 is TGTGCCAGCAGTAGTACTAGCGGGAGTTGGAATGAGCAGTTCTTC. Protein sequence: CASSSTSGSWNEQFF.